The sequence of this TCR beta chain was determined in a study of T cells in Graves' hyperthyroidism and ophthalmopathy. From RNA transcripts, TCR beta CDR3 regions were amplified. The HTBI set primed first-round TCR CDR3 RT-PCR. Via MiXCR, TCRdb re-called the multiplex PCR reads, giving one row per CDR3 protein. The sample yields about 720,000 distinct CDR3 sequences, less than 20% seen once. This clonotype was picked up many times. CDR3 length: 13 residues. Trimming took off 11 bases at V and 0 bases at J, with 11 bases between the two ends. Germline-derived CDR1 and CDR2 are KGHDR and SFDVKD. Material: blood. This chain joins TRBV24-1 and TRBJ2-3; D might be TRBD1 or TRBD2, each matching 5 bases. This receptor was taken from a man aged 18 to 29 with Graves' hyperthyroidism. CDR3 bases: TGTGCCATAAGGGACGAAAGCACAGATACGCAGTATTTT. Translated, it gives CAIRDESTDTQYF.